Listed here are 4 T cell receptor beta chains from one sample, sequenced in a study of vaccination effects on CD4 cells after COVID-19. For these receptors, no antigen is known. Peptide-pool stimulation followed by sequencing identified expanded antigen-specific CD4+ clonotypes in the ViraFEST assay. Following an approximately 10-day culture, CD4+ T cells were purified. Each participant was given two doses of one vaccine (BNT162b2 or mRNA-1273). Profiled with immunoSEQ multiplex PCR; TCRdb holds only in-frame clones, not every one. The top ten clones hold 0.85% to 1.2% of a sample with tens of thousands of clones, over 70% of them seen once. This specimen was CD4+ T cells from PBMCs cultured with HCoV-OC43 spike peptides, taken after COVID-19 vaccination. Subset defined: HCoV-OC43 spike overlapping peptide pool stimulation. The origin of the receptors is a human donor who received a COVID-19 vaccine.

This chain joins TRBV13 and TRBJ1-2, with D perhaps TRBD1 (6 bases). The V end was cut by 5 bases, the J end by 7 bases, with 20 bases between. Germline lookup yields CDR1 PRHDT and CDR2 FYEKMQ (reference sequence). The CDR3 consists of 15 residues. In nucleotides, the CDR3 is TGTGCCAGCAGCCCTGGCCGGGGGGCCCTTGGTGGCTACACCTTC. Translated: CASSPGRGALGGYTF. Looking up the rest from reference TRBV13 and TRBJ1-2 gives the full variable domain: AAGVIQSPRHLIKEKRETATLKCYPIPRHDTVYWYQQGPGQDPQFLISFYEKMQSDKGSIPDRFSAQQFSDYHSELNMSSLELGDSALYFCASSPGRGALGGYTFGSGTRLTVV.

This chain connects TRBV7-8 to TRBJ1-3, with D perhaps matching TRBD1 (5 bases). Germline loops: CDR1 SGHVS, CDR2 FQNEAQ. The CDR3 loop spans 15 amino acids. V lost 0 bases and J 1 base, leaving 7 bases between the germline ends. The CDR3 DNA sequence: TGTGCCAGCAGCTTAGCGGGGGTTTCTGGAAACACCATATATTTT. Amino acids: CASSLAGVSGNTIYF.

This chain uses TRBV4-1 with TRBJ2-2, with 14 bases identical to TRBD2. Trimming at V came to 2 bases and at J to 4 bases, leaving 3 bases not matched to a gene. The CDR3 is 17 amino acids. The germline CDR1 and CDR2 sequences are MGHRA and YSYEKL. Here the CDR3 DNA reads TGCGCCAGCAGCCAATCGGGACTAGCGGGGGTCACCGGGGAGCTGTTTTTT. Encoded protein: CASSQSGLAGVTGELFF.

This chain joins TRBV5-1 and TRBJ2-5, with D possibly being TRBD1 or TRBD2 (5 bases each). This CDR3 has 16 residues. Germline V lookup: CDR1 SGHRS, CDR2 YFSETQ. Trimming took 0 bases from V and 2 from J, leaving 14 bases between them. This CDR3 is CASSLAEGLAQETQYF. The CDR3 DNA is TGCGCCAGCAGCTTGGCCGAGGGGCTTGCACAAGAGACCCAGTACTTC.